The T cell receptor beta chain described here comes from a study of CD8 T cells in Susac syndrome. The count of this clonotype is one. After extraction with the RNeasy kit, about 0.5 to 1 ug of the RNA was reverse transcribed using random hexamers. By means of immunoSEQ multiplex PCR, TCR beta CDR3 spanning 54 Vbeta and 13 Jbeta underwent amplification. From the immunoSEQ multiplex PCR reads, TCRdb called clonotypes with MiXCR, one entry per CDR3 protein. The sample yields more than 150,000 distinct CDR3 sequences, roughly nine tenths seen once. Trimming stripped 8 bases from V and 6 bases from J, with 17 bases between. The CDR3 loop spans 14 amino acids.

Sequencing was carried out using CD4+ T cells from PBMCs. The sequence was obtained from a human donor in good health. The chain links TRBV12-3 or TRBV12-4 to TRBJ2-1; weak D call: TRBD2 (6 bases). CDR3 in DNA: TGTGCCAGCTCGCCGGGACTCAATTTCAATGAGCAGTTCTTC. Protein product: CASSPGLNFNEQFF.